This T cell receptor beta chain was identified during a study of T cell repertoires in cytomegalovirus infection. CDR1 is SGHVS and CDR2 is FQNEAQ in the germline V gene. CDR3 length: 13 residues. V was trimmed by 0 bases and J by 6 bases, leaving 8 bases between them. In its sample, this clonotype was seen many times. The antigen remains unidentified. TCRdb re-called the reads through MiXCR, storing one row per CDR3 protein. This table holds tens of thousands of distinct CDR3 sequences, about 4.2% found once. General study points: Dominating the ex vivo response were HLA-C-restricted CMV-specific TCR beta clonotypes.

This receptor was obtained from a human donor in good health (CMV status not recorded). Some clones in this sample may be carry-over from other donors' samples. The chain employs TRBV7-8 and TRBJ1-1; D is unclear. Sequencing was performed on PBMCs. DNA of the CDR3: TGTGCCAGCAGCTTAGCATCCAGTTCTGAAGCTTTCTTT. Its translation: CASSLASSSEAFF.